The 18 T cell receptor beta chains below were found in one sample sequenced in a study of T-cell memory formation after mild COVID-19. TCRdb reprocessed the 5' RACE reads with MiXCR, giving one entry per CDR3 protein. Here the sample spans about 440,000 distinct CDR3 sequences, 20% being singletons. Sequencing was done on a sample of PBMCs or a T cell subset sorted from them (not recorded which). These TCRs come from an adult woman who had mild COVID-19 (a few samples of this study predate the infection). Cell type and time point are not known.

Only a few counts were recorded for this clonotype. In nucleotides, the CDR3 is TGCAGTGCTCCGCACTTCAGGACAGGGAGGGTGTACACTGAAGCTTTCTTT. Amino acid sequence: CSAPHFRTGRVYTEAFF. The rearrangement uses TRBV20-1 and TRBJ1-1; 8 bases align to TRBD1. Germline CDR1 DFQATT, CDR2 SNEGSKA (reference sequence). The V segment lost 5 bases and the J segment 3 bases; nucleotides outside the gene matches: 17. This CDR3 comprises 17 residues.

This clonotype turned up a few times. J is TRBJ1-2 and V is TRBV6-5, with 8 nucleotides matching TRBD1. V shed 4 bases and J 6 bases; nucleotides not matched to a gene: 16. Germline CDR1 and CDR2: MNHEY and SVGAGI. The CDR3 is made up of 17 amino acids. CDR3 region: CASSSAGTGLLRDGYTF. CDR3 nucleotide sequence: TGTGCCAGCAGTTCCGCCGGGACAGGCCTACTTAGGGATGGCTACACCTTC.

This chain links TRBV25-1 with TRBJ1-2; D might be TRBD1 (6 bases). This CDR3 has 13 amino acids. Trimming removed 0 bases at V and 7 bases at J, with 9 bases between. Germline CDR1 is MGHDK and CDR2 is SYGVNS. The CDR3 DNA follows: TGTGCCAGCAGTGAATATACAGGGTCTGGCTACACCTTC. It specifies CASSEYTGSGYTF.

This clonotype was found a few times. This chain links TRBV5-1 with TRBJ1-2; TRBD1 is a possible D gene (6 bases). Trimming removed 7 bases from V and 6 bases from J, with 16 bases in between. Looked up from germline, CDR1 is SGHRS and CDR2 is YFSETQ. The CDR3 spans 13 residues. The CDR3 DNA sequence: TGCGCCAGCGGGGGCCGGGGATTCGATGGCTACACCTTC. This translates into CASGGRGFDGYTF.

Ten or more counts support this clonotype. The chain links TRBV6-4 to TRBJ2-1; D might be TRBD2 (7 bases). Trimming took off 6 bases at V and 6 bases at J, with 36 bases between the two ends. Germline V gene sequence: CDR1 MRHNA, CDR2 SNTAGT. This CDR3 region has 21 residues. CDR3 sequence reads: CASSTKLTRQGGGGSGNEQFF. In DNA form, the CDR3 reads TGTGCCAGCAGCACCAAATTGACAAGACAAGGGGGTGGCGGGAGTGGCAATGAGCAGTTCTTC.

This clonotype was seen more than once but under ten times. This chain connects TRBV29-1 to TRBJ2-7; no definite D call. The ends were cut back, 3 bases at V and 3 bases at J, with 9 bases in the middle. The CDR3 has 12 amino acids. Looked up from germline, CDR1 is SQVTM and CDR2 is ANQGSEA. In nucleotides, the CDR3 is TGCAGCGTTGAGGACCTCAGCTACGAGCAGTACTTC. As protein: CSVEDLSYEQYF.

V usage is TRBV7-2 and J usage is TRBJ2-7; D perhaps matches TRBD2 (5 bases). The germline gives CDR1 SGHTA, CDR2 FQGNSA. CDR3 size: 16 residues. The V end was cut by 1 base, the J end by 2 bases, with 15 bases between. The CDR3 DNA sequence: TGTGCCAGCAGCTTAGAGGTCGGTTTACTAGCCTACGAGCAGTACTTC. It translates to CASSLEVGLLAYEQYF. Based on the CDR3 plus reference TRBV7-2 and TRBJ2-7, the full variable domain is GAGVSQSPSNKVTEKGKDVELRCDPISGHTALYWYRQSLGQGLEFLIYFQGNSAPDKSGLPSDRFSAERTGGSVSTLTIQRTQQEDSAVYLCASSLEVGLLAYEQYFGPGTRLTVT.

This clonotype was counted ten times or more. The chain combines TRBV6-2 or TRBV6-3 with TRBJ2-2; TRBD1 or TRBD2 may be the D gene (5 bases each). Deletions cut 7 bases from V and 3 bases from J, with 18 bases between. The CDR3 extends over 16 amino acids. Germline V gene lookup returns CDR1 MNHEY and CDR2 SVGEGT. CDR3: CASTLAGADYTGELFF. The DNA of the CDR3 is TGTGCCAGCACCTTAGCCGGGGCAGACTACACCGGGGAGCTGTTTTTT.

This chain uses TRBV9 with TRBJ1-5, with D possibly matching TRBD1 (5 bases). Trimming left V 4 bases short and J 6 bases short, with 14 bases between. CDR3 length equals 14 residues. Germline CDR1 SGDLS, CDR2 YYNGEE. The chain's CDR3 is CASSSSGGGQPQHF. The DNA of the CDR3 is TGTGCCAGCAGCTCCTCTGGGGGTGGTCAGCCCCAGCATTTT.

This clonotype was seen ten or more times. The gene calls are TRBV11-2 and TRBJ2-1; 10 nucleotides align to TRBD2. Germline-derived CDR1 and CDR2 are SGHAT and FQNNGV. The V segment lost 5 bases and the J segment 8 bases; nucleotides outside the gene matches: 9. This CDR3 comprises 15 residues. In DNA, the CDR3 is TGTGCCAGCAGCCCGGGCAGCGGGAGGGTCTATGAGCAGTTCTTC. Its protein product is CASSPGSGRVYEQFF. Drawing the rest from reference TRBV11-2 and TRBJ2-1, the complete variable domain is EAGVAQSPRYKIIEKRQSVAFWCNPISGHATLYWYQQILGQGPKLLIQFQNNGVVDDSQLPKDRFSAERLKGVDSTLKIQPAKLEDSAVYLCASSPGSGRVYEQFFGPGTRLTVL.

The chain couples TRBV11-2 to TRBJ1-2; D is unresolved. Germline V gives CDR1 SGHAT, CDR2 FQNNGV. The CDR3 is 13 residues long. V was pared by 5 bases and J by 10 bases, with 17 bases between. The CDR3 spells CASSPDHSSDYTF. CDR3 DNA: TGTGCCAGCAGCCCGGATCACTCCTCCGACTACACCTTC.

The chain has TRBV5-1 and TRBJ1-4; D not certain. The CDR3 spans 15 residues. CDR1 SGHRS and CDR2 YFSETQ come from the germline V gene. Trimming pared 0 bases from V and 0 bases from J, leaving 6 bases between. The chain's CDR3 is CASSLGATTNEKLFF. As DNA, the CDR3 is TGCGCCAGCAGCTTGGGGGCGACAACTAATGAAAAACTGTTTTTT.

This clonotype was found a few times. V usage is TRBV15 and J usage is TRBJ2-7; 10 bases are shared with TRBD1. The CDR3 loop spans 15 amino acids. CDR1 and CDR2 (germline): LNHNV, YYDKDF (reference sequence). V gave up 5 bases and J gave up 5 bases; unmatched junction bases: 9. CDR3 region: CATSVIGTGANEQYF. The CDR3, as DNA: TGTGCCACCAGCGTCATCGGGACAGGGGCCAACGAGCAGTACTTC.

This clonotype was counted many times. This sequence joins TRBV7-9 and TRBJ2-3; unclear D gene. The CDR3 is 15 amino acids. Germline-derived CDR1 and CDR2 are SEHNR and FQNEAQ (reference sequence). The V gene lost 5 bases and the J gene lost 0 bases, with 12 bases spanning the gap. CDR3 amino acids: CASSVQPISTDTQYF. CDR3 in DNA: TGTGCCAGCAGCGTACAGCCTATAAGCACAGATACGCAGTATTTT.

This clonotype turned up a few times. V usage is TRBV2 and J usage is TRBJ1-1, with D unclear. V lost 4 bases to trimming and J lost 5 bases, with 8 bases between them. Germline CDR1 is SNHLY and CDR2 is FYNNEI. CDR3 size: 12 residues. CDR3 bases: TGTGCCAGCAGTGTTTGGGAGACTGAAGCTTTCTTT. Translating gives CASSVWETEAFF.

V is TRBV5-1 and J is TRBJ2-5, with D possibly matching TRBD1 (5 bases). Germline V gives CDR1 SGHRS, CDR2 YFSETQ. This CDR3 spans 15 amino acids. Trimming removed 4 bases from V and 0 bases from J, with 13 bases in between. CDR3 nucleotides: TGCGCCAGCAGCACAGGCCCCGTAAACCAAGAGACCCAGTACTTC. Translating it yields CASSTGPVNQETQYF.

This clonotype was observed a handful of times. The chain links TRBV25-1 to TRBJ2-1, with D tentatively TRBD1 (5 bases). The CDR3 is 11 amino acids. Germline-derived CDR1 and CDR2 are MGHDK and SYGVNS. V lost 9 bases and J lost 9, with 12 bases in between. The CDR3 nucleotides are TGTGCCAGTAGAAGGGGCTCTGAGCAGTTCTTC. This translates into CASRRGSEQFF.

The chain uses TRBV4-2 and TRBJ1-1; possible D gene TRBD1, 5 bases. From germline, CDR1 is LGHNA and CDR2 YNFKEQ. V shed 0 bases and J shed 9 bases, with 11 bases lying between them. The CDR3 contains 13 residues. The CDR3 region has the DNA TGTGCCAGCAGCCAAGATCTGGGGGTGAAAGCTTTCTTT. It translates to CASSQDLGVKAFF.